In this sample, the clone carrying this T cell receptor beta chain turned up a few times. Its antigen is not known. There are 15 residues in the CDR3. Trimming removed 1 base from V and 2 bases from J; junction bases left unmatched: 0. From germline, CDR1 is SNHLY and CDR2 FYNNEI. The sample is drawn from a study of CD8 T cells in ankylosing spondylitis. Study results and limitations: A TCR beta motif of eight highly homologous variants appeared characteristic of ankylosing spondylitis blood.

TCRdb re-analysed the 5' RACE reads in MiXCR, keeping a single row per CDR3 protein. Among 350,000 to 550,000 distinct CDR3 sequences listed, 25% to 30% were seen once. This chain connects TRBV2 to TRBJ1-2, with 11 bases aligning to TRBD1. The sample consisted of blood, either unsorted or a sorted T cell fraction (not recorded which). This sequence originates from a male donor with ankylosing spondylitis. The CDR3 nucleotides read TGTGCCAGCAGTGAAGGGACAGGGGGCAACTATGGCTACACCTTC. Its translation is CASSEGTGGNYGYTF. Full variable domain (missing parts from reference TRBV2 and TRBJ1-2): EPEVTQTPSHQVTQMGQEVILRCVPISNHLYFYWYRQILGQKVEFLVSFYNNEISEKSEIFDDQFSVERPDGSNFTLKIRSTKLEDSAMYFCASSEGTGGNYGYTFGSGTRLTVV.